Listed here are 7 T cell receptor beta chains from one sample, sequenced in a study of CDR3 diversity in severe acne. A single record per CDR3 protein comes from TCRdb applying MiXCR to the PCR reads. The sample includes roughly 100,000 distinct CDR3 sequences, roughly half of them seen just once. Sequencing used blood. The receptors here all came from a male donor with acne.

The chain recombines TRBV10-3 with TRBJ2-6; the D gene is possibly TRBD2 (5 bases). This CDR3 region has 17 residues. Per germline, CDR1 ENHRY and CDR2 SYGVKD. The V end lost 10 bases, the J end lost 0 bases, and 19 bases lay between the germline ends. Here the CDR3 reads CATGLGGGISGANVLTF. The CDR3 coding sequence is TGTGCCACCGGATTAGGTGGAGGAATCTCTGGGGCCAACGTCCTGACTTTC.

V is TRBV25-1 and J is TRBJ1-1, with D tentatively TRBD1 (6 bases). The CDR3 is 15 residues long. Germline CDR1 and CDR2: MGHDK and SYGVNS. With 2 bases removed from V and 2 bases from J, the gap between germline ends came to 12 bases. CDR3 in DNA: TGTGCCAGCAGTGAACTGGGGACACCCAACACTGAAGCTTTCTTT. Translation gives CASSELGTPNTEAFF.

Only one count was recorded for this clonotype. The chain uses TRBV6-1 and TRBJ1-5; D is undetermined. Trimming shortened V by 0 bases and J by 6 bases, and 12 bases separated the two germline ends. The V gene's germline CDR1 is MNHNS and CDR2 SASEGT. This CDR3 contains 15 residues. The CDR3 loop reads CASSEARARVQPQHF. Written as DNA, the CDR3 is TGTGCCAGCAGTGAAGCGAGGGCGCGTGTTCAGCCCCAGCATTTT.

This clonotype was recorded once. The genes are TRBV29-1 and TRBJ1-2; D remains unclear. The germline V gene encodes CDR1 SQVTM and CDR2 ANQGSEA. The CDR3 totals 14 residues. The CDR3 bases are TGCAGTGCTAGAGATCAGAGTTCTAACTATGGCTACACCTTC. Translation gives CSARDQSSNYGYTF.

This clonotype was picked up many times. The rearrangement uses TRBV29-1 and TRBJ2-3; the D call may be TRBD1 or TRBD2 (6 bases each). CDR1 is SQVTM, CDR2 ANQGSEA, per germline. The CDR3 covers 15 residues. Deletions cut 3 bases from V and 0 bases from J, with 13 bases between. The CDR3 bases are TGCAGCGTTGATGAGGGGGACTTTAGCACAGATACGCAGTATTTT. Residues: CSVDEGDFSTDTQYF.

The chain links TRBV15 to TRBJ1-5; D not resolved. Looked up from germline, CDR1 is LNHNV and CDR2 is YYDKDF (reference sequence). There are 15 residues in the CDR3. V dropped 3 bases and J dropped 3 bases, with 12 bases sitting between them. The CDR3 region is CATSRSDQANQPQHF. In DNA form, the CDR3 reads TGTGCCACCAGCAGGTCGGATCAGGCCAATCAGCCCCAGCATTTT.

Ten or more counts support this clonotype. The chain combines TRBV6-1 with TRBJ2-7, with unresolved D. The CDR3 runs to 14 residues. Trimming left V 5 bases short and J 0 bases short, with 11 bases between. Germline CDR1 is MNHNS and CDR2 is SASEGT. This CDR3 is CASSIGSSSYEQYF. In nucleotides, the CDR3 is TGTGCCAGCAGTATTGGCAGTAGCTCCTACGAGCAGTACTTC.